Each of the 2 T cell receptor beta chains below was sequenced from the same sample in a study of tumor-infiltrating lymphocytes in oesophageal squamous cell carcinoma. TCRdb ran MiXCR on the PCR reads and lists one entry per CDR3 protein. This table has some 10,000 distinct CDR3 sequences, over 50% appearing once. Sequencing used esophageal tumor tissue. These receptors were taken from a male donor with esophageal squamous cell carcinoma.

V usage is TRBV7-4 and J usage is TRBJ2-4; D may be TRBD1 or TRBD2 (5 bases each). Judging by the DNA end, TRBJ2-5 fits better; the J call may be wrong. Germline V gene data show CDR1 as SGHVT and CDR2 as SQSDAQ. The CDR3 is 12 residues long. Here the CDR3 DNA reads TGTGCCAGCGTGACCGAGGGGGAGACCCAGTACTTC. Protein: CASVTEGETQYF.

The DNA of the CDR3 is TGTGCCAGCAGCCCTGGGACTAGCGGGAGGTCCTACGAGCAGTACTTC. Protein sequence: CASSPGTSGRSYEQYF. This rearrangement joins TRBV7-8 to TRBJ2-3, with 15 bases fitting TRBD2. The J call may be incorrect, as the DNA end agrees better with TRBJ2-7. The CDR3 runs 16 residues. Germline CDR1 is SGHVS and CDR2 is FQNEAQ.